The 14 T cell receptor beta chains listed next were all sequenced from one sample in a study of CD8 T cells in ankylosing spondylitis. Each CDR3 protein is one row after TCRdb ran MiXCR on the 5' RACE reads. The table includes approximately 240,000 distinct CDR3 sequences, about 11% detected once. The source material was blood, either unsorted or a sorted T cell fraction (not recorded which). Receptors were obtained from a male donor with ankylosing spondylitis or in good health (not recorded which).

This clonotype was recorded at least ten times. Its ends do not fully match the called genes, so a read error is possible. V gene TRBV11-2 combines with J gene TRBJ1-2; D is perhaps TRBD1 (6 bases). Per the germline V gene, CDR1 is SGHAT and CDR2 is FQNNGV. CDR3 length: 14 amino acids. The CDR3 DNA follows: TGCGCCAGCAGCTCCCTACAGGGAAACTATGGCTACACCTTC. Its protein product is CASSSLQGNYGYTF.

On this clonotype: It is unclear where the CDR3 begins or ends on the DNA, so no DNA is shown, and the CDR3 is as TCRdb lists it. The V call is TRBV7-2, the J call TRBJ1-4; TRBD1 reflects the table's D call only, with no check against the DNA. The CDR3 sequence runs 13 residues, both termini included. The germline V gene has CDR1 SGHTA and CDR2 FQGNSA. The CDR3 spells CASSLGGGKNCFF.

This clonotype was picked up many times. The V gene is TRBV12-3 or TRBV12-4, the J gene TRBJ2-1; D is unresolved. The germline V and J ends were trimmed by 7 bases and 0 bases, with 10 bases remaining between them. The CDR3 covers 14 residues. The CDR3 bases are TGTGCCAGCACGGACCTTTTCTCCTACAATGAGCAGTTCTTC. Amino acid sequence: CASTDLFSYNEQFF.

In regard to this clonotype: One end of the junction varies from germline; a read error may be responsible. The chain uses TRBV7-8 and TRBJ2-2; 10 nucleotides match TRBD2. Germline V gene data show CDR1 as SGHVS and CDR2 as FQNEAQ. The length of the CDR3 is 15 residues. The CDR3 bases are TGTGACAGCAGCTCGGGGACTAGCGTGACCGGGGAGCTGTTTTTT. This sequence encodes CDSSSGTSVTGELFF. The full variable domain, rest sourced from reference TRBV7-8 and TRBJ2-2, is GAGVSQSPRYKVAKRGQDVALRCDPISGHVSLFWYQQALGQGPEFLTYFQNEAQLDKSGLPSDRFFAERPEGSVSTLKIQRTQQEDSAVYLCDSSSGTSVTGELFFGEGSRLTVL.

This clonotype was counted many times. This chain links TRBV4-1 with TRBJ2-2, with D possibly being TRBD2 (6 bases). The V gene's germline CDR1 is MGHRA and CDR2 YSYEKL. The CDR3 loop spans 16 amino acids. V lost 5 bases, J lost 5 bases, and 18 bases lay in between. CDR3 amino acids: CASSLWTNGETGELFF. The DNA for the CDR3 is TGCGCCAGCAGCTTGTGGACTAACGGAGAGACCGGGGAGCTGTTTTTT.

The gene calls are TRBV4-2 and TRBJ2-1, with a tentative D call TRBD2 (6 bases). CDR1 and CDR2 from the germline V gene are LGHNA and YNFKEQ. V was pared by 0 bases and J by 0 bases, with 18 bases between. The CDR3 sequence is 19 residues long. The CDR3 loop is CASSQDDRGSPSSYNEQFF. Here the CDR3 DNA reads TGTGCCAGCAGCCAAGATGACCGGGGGTCCCCGAGCTCCTACAATGAGCAGTTCTTC.

At least ten counts were recorded for this clonotype. The chain links TRBV29-1 to TRBJ2-4; TRBD1 is a possible D gene (6 bases). The CDR3 sequence is 15 residues long. CDR1 SQVTM and CDR2 ANQGSEA come from the germline V gene. V dropped 6 bases and J dropped 0 bases, with 15 bases sitting between them. CDR3 region: CSVTGQTVAKNIQYF. The DNA of the CDR3 is TGCAGCGTCACAGGGCAGACCGTAGCCAAAAACATTCAGTACTTC.

This clonotype came up many times. The chain recombines TRBV20-1 with TRBJ1-5; TRBD1 is a possible D gene (5 bases). The CDR3 consists of 14 residues. V was shortened by 5 bases and J by 3 bases, with 14 bases between the two germline ends. The germline V gene encodes CDR1 DFQATT and CDR2 SNEGSKA (reference sequence). The CDR3 DNA reads as TGCAGTGCTCCTGGAGGGGCCGACAATCAGCCCCAGCATTTT. Residues: CSAPGGADNQPQHF.

This clonotype was observed many times. The chain is built from TRBV12-3 or TRBV12-4 and TRBJ2-3; D remains unclear. This CDR3 is built from 13 residues. The V end was cut by 6 bases, the J end by 6 bases, with 13 bases between. CDR3 nucleotides: TGTGCCAGCAGCTCCCAAAGGGCGGATACGCAGTATTTT. It translates to CASSSQRADTQYF.

Notes on this clonotype: This may be a read error: a much more frequent sequence differs by one nucleotide. The gene calls are TRBV12-3 or TRBV12-4 and TRBJ2-4; D is ambiguous. This CDR3 is built from 12 residues. In DNA form, the CDR3 reads TGTGCCAGCTGTTTTGACAAAAACATTCAGTACTTC. Translated: CASCFDKNIQYF.

Here the CDR3 reads CASSLQERGNQPQHF. CDR3 DNA: TGCGCCAGCAGTCTTCAGGAAAGGGGCAATCAGCCCCAGCATTTT. This rearrangement joins TRBV4-1 to TRBJ1-5; D is undetermined. This CDR3 has 15 amino acids. The V end lost 6 bases, the J end lost 2 bases, and 14 bases lay between the germline ends. Germline CDR1 is MGHRA and CDR2 is YSYEKL.

This clonotype was found many times. The V and J genes are TRBV3-1 and TRBJ2-7; 9 nucleotides agree with TRBD1. The CDR3 consists of 12 residues. V trimming: 7 bases; J trimming: 7 bases; junction bases outside the gene matches: 5. Germline lookup yields CDR1 LGHDT and CDR2 YNNKEL (reference sequence). The CDR3 sequence is CASTSTGGEQYF. The CDR3 bases are TGTGCCAGCACCTCGACAGGGGGGGAGCAGTACTTC.

This clonotype was counted ten times or more. V usage is TRBV3-1 and J usage is TRBJ1-1, with 7 nucleotides matching TRBD1. Germline V gene lookup returns CDR1 LGHDT and CDR2 YNNKEL (reference sequence). This CDR3 region has 12 residues. Trimming removed 3 bases from V and 7 bases from J; junction bases left unmatched: 2. The CDR3 reads CASSHQGDEAFF. CDR3 sequence (DNA): TGTGCCAGCAGCCATCAGGGGGATGAAGCTTTCTTT.

This clonotype was counted many times. This chain links TRBV5-5 with TRBJ2-1; D perhaps matches TRBD1 (5 bases). The CDR3 is made up of 15 amino acids. The V and J ends lost 0 bases and 2 bases respectively, with 9 bases between them. In germline, CDR1 is SGHKS, CDR2 YYEKEE (reference sequence). The CDR3: CASSLEGIAYNEQFF. CDR3 sequence (DNA): TGTGCCAGCAGCTTGGAGGGGATCGCCTACAATGAGCAGTTCTTC.